What follows are 24 T cell receptor beta chains derived from one specimen sequenced in a study of T cells in Graves' hyperthyroidism and ophthalmopathy. TCR beta CDR3 regions were amplified from RNA transcripts. RT-PCR in the first round (using the HTBI primer set) targeted the TCR CDR3. TCRdb independently ran MiXCR on the multiplex PCR reads; one entry per CDR3 protein. The profile covers approximately 720,000 distinct CDR3 sequences, with about 19% appearing a single time and 15% to 20% taken by the ten largest. The specimen sequenced was blood. Receptors originate from a woman aged 50 to 60 with Graves' hyperthyroidism that later progressed to Graves' ophthalmopathy.

This chain joins TRBV19 and TRBJ2-5, with 8 bases matching TRBD1. CDR1 is LNHDA, CDR2 SQIVND, per germline (reference sequence). V lost 6 bases to trimming and J lost 2 bases; unmatched junction nucleotides: 5. The CDR3 has 14 amino acids. CDR3 amino acids: CASSRTGTQETQYF. In nucleotides, the CDR3 is TGTGCCAGTAGCAGGACAGGGACTCAAGAGACCCAGTACTTC.

This clonotype was observed once. The V call is TRBV15, the J call TRBJ2-2; D is uncertain. With 0 bases removed from V and 6 bases from J, the gap between germline ends came to 14 bases. This CDR3 is built from 16 residues. CDR1 and CDR2 (germline): LNHNV, YYDKDF (reference sequence). CDR3 loop: CATSRDRSVVAGELFF. The CDR3 nucleotides are TGTGCCACCAGCAGAGATCGGAGCGTGGTGGCCGGGGAGCTGTTTTTT.

This clonotype turned up a few times. The J gene is TRBJ1-1, the V gene TRBV7-9, with no clear D. The CDR3 sequence is 15 residues long. Between the trimmed V and J ends, which lost 1 base and 1 base, there was a span of 10 bases. Germline CDR1 SEHNR, CDR2 FQNEAQ (reference sequence). The CDR3 here is CASSLGLGKNTEAFF. In DNA form, the CDR3 reads TGTGCCAGCAGCTTAGGTCTAGGGAAGAACACTGAAGCTTTCTTT.

V gene TRBV25-1 combines with J gene TRBJ1-3; no clear D. The CDR3 has 14 residues. CDR1 is MGHDK and CDR2 is SYGVNS in the germline V gene. Trimming took 6 bases from V and 0 from J, leaving 9 bases between them. This CDR3 is CASRGKDSGNTIYF. The CDR3 nucleotides are TGTGCCAGCAGAGGAAAAGACTCTGGAAACACCATATATTTT.

This clonotype has only one observation. The chain links TRBV7-6 to TRBJ1-3; D not certain. The V gene lost 3 bases and the J gene lost 4 bases, with 16 bases spanning the gap. Germline V lookup: CDR1 SGHVS, CDR2 FNYEAQ. This CDR3 region has 16 residues. The CDR3 coding sequence is TGTGCCAGCAGCTTCAGCCGGGATCGGAGGGGAAACACCATATATTTT. This gives the protein CASSFSRDRRGNTIYF. The variable domain in full, completed from reference TRBV7-6 and TRBJ1-3, reads GAGVSQSPRYKVTKRGQDVALRCDPISGHVSLYWYRQALGQGPEFLTYFNYEAQQDKSGLPNDRFSAERPEGSISTLTIQRTEQRDSAMYRCASSFSRDRRGNTIYFGEGSWLTVV.

This rearrangement joins TRBV7-2 to TRBJ2-1; D is unclear. The CDR3 has 16 amino acids. CDR1 SGHTA and CDR2 FQGNSA come from the germline V gene. V gave up 1 base and J gave up 0 bases, with 10 bases separating them. The CDR3 protein is CASSLDPTVSYNEQFF. CDR3 nucleotides: TGTGCCAGCAGCTTAGATCCGACTGTCTCCTACAATGAGCAGTTCTTC.

Regarding this clonotype: This may stem from a read error, because a much larger clone lies one nucleotide away. This chain uses TRBV6-2 or TRBV6-3 with TRBJ2-1, with 7 bases lining up with TRBD1. The CDR3 covers 16 residues. Germline trimming cut 2 bases from V and 9 bases from J; bases unmatched to any gene: 13. The V gene's germline CDR1 is MNHEY and CDR2 SVGEGT. The CDR3 nucleotides are TGTGCCAGCAGTTACCCTGATAGCGAGGGGGCCGGTGAGCAGTTCTTC. It yields the protein CASSYPDSEGAGEQFF.

This clonotype has ten or more counts. The genes are TRBV20-1 and TRBJ2-5; a weak D match, TRBD2 (7 bases). The length of the CDR3 is 14 residues. The V gene lost 3 bases and the J gene lost 0 bases, with 11 bases spanning the gap. Germline V lookup: CDR1 DFQATT, CDR2 SNEGSKA (reference sequence). This CDR3 is CSARRGGDQETQYF. DNA for the CDR3: TGCAGTGCTAGGCGCGGGGGCGACCAAGAGACCCAGTACTTC.

This clonotype was counted between two and nine times. The rearrangement joins TRBV6-1 to TRBJ2-2, with TRBD1 matching 8 bases. Germline V gene sequence: CDR1 MNHNS, CDR2 SASEGT. Trimming cost V 5 bases and J 7 bases; bases outside gene matches: 12. The CDR3 runs to 16 residues. The CDR3 sequence is CASSTKSQGAGGELFF. The CDR3 DNA follows: TGTGCCAGCAGTACCAAGTCCCAGGGGGCGGGCGGGGAGCTGTTTTTT.

The rearrangement links TRBV20-1 to TRBJ1-4; TRBD1 aligns across 9 bases. Looked up from germline, CDR1 is DFQATT and CDR2 is SNEGSKA (reference sequence). V was pared by 3 bases and J by 7 bases, with 6 bases of the junction left unmatched. The length of the CDR3 is 14 residues. This CDR3 reads CSARDRGGGEKLFF. The CDR3 bases are TGCAGTGCTAGGGACAGGGGAGGAGGTGAAAAACTGTTTTTT.

This clonotype has at least ten counts. The chain links TRBV12-3 or TRBV12-4 to TRBJ2-1; 8 bases fit TRBD1. This CDR3 comprises 16 residues. V shed 6 bases and J 6 bases; nucleotides not matched to a gene: 13. The CDR3 protein is CASSPTGGRFVNEQFF. The CDR3, as DNA: TGTGCCAGCAGCCCTACAGGGGGGCGTTTCGTCAATGAGCAGTTCTTC.

The J gene is TRBJ1-5, the V gene TRBV6-1; no definite D call. This CDR3 contains 15 residues. Trimming left V 6 bases short and J 5 bases short, with 17 bases between. CDR1 is MNHNS and CDR2 is SASEGT in the germline V gene. The CDR3 loop reads CASSHSTLPDQPQHF. The CDR3 DNA reads as TGTGCCAGCAGCCACTCTACACTCCCGGATCAGCCCCAGCATTTT.

This clonotype was detected many times. The chain is built from TRBV2 and TRBJ2-2; D is perhaps TRBD2 (6 bases). The length of the CDR3 is 16 residues. Trimming removed 5 bases at V and 0 bases at J, with 13 bases between. Looked up from germline, CDR1 is SNHLY and CDR2 is FYNNEI. CDR3 protein: CASSKTSPPNTGELFF. CDR3 in DNA: TGTGCCAGCAGTAAGACTAGTCCCCCGAACACCGGGGAGCTGTTTTTT. Looking up the rest from reference TRBV2 and TRBJ2-2 gives the full variable domain: EPEVTQTPSHQVTQMGQEVILRCVPISNHLYFYWYRQILGQKVEFLVSFYNNEISEKSEIFDDQFSVERPDGSNFTLKIRSTKLEDSAMYFCASSKTSPPNTGELFFGEGSRLTVL.

As to this clonotype: A read error may account for a junction end that differs from germline. The chain uses TRBV10-3 and TRBJ1-2; 9 nucleotides line up with TRBD1. This CDR3 is built from 14 residues. In germline, CDR1 is ENHRY, CDR2 SYGVKD. CDR3 nucleotide sequence: TGTGCCATCAGTAAGTCCCGGACAGGGGATGGCTACACCTTC. Encoded protein: CAISKSRTGDGYTF.

V is TRBV28 and J is TRBJ1-2, with 11 positions matching TRBD1. The CDR3 contains 13 residues. Germline V gene sequence: CDR1 MDHEN, CDR2 SYDVKM. With 6 bases clipped from V and 8 bases from J, the junction kept 5 bases outside the gene matches. DNA for the CDR3: TGTGCCAGCAGCGGACAGGGGGCGTCGGGCTACACCTTC. The encoded protein is CASSGQGASGYTF.

This clonotype was found a few times. The V and J genes are TRBV20-1 and TRBJ1-3, with D tentatively TRBD1 (6 bases). This CDR3 is built from 16 residues. V lost 5 bases, J lost 2 bases, and 19 bases lay in between. Germline V gene sequence: CDR1 DFQATT, CDR2 SNEGSKA (reference sequence). This CDR3 reads CSAGRTVEVAGNTIYF. In DNA, the CDR3 is TGCAGTGCTGGACGGACAGTGGAAGTAGCTGGAAACACCATATATTTT.

This clonotype was picked up a small number of times. The chain has TRBV6-1 and TRBJ2-7; possible D gene TRBD1, 7 bases. V lost 6 bases and J 3 bases, leaving 18 bases between the germline ends. The CDR3 is 15 residues long. CDR1 is MNHNS, CDR2 SASEGT, per germline. The CDR3 DNA reads TGTGCCAGCAGGCGCACAGGGGAGGCTCACTACGAGCAGTACTTC. Amino acid sequence: CASRRTGEAHYEQYF.

This clonotype was counted at least ten times. The rearrangement joins TRBV2 to TRBJ1-2; 7 bases are shared with TRBD1. V shed 6 bases and J 9 bases; nucleotides not matched to a gene: 7. Germline V lookup: CDR1 SNHLY, CDR2 FYNNEI. This CDR3 has 12 amino acids. The CDR3: CASREIQGSYTF. CDR3 in DNA: TGTGCCAGCAGGGAAATACAGGGGAGCTACACCTTC.

This clonotype occurred once. The chain joins TRBV6-1 to TRBJ2-7; TRBD1 aligns across 12 bases. This CDR3 comprises 15 residues. Germline V gene sequence: CDR1 MNHNS, CDR2 SASEGT. The ends lost 3 bases at V and 2 bases at J; junction bases unmatched: 2. The CDR3: CASSEGQGAPYEQYF. CDR3 coding DNA: TGTGCCAGCAGTGAGGGACAGGGGGCTCCCTACGAGCAGTACTTC.

This chain connects TRBV5-5 to TRBJ1-5; TRBD1 aligns across 10 bases. The CDR3 extends over 15 amino acids. With 5 bases clipped from V and 7 bases from J, the junction kept 9 bases outside the gene matches. Germline values: CDR1 SGHKS, CDR2 YYEKEE (reference sequence). The CDR3 bases are TGTGCCAGCAGTGGGGGACAGGGGAATTGGCAGCCCCAGCATTTT. Its translation: CASSGGQGNWQPQHF.

Only a few counts were recorded for this clonotype. The genes are TRBV29-1 and TRBJ1-2; 10 bases line up with TRBD1. Germline assignment: CDR1 SQVTM and CDR2 ANQGSEA. This CDR3 is built from 14 residues. V dropped 5 bases and J dropped 8; count of bases not matched to a gene: 11. The CDR3 is CSVTAGTGANGYTF. DNA of the CDR3: TGCAGCGTTACCGCCGGGACAGGGGCCAACGGCTACACCTTC.

This clonotype was detected ten times or more. This chain links TRBV12-3 or TRBV12-4 with TRBJ2-5; 15 bases line up with TRBD2. The J segment lost 1 base and the V segment lost 5 bases, leaving 5 bases of the junction unmatched. This CDR3 has 17 residues. The CDR3 loop reads CASSLGTSGGFQETQYF. CDR3 bases: TGTGCCAGCAGTCTAGGGACTAGCGGGGGGTTCCAAGAGACCCAGTACTTC.

The V gene is TRBV6-2 or TRBV6-3, the J gene TRBJ2-3; D is unclear. Between the trimmed V and J ends, which lost 0 bases and 4 bases, there was a span of 11 bases. Germline assignment: CDR1 MNHEY and CDR2 SVGEGT. The CDR3 covers 15 residues. The CDR3 reads CASSYSLIFADTQYF. CDR3 sequence (DNA): TGTGCCAGCAGTTACTCTCTGATTTTCGCAGATACGCAGTATTTT.

In this sample, this clonotype turned up a few times. The V and J genes are TRBV29-1 and TRBJ2-1; no reliable D call. V lost 4 bases and J 1 base, leaving 8 bases between the germline ends. The germline V gene has CDR1 SQVTM and CDR2 ANQGSEA. The CDR3 loop spans 13 amino acids. The chain's CDR3 is CSVATVSYNEQFF. In nucleotides, the CDR3 is TGCAGCGTTGCTACAGTATCCTACAATGAGCAGTTCTTC.